This TCR beta chain comes out of a study of blood T cells in healthy people across ages. There are a few counts of this clonotype. A much larger clone sits a single nucleotide away, making a read error possible. Sample-barcoded 5' priming and a J-beta primer mix drove a second PCR of about 7 to 12 cycles. TCRdb re-called the 5' RACE reads with MiXCR, one entry per CDR3 protein. This table holds 900,000 to 950,000 distinct CDR3 sequences, just under 30% found once. The length of the CDR3 is 14 residues. The germline CDR1 and CDR2 sequences are SGDLS and YYNGEE. These data also formed part of another study, on T cells of mothers and their children. That investigation notes: The yield was over 8 million TCR beta CDR3 reads from each mother and a few million from each child.

The receptor was isolated from a woman aged 35 to 49 in good health. The chain is built from TRBV9 and TRBJ2-5; 10 nucleotides line up with TRBD2. The J call could be wrong; TRBJ2-7 is a better fit for the DNA end. The material sequenced was blood. In DNA form, the CDR3 reads TGTGCCAGCAGATCTAGCGGGGGCGGCTACGAGCAGTACTTC. Translated, it gives CASRSSGGGYEQYF.